Each of the 2 T cell receptor beta chains below was sequenced from the same sample in a study of spatial heterogeneity in lung cancer. Findings and limits, study-wide: Mutation tallies in tumors tracked expanded intratumoral alpha and beta TCR counts.

No antigen is known for these receptors. Described time point: sample taken at primary tumor resection. TCRdb re-derived calls from the 5' RACE reads in MiXCR, one entry per CDR3 protein. The sample includes 25,000 to 30,000 distinct CDR3 sequences, under 8.5% of them seen just once. Sample: lung tumor tissue, taken at surgery. All receptors derive from a male donor with early-stage non-small cell lung cancer.

The CDR3 loop reads CASSSGLAGPSSYNEQFF. The CDR3 region has the DNA TGTGCCAGCAGCTCCGGACTAGCGGGGCCCAGCTCCTACAATGAGCAGTTCTTC. The rearrangement uses TRBV7-2 and TRBJ2-1; the match to TRBD2 covers 12 bases. After removal of 4 bases from V and 0 bases from J, the junction contained 7 bases not matched to a gene. Per the germline V gene, CDR1 is SGHTA and CDR2 is FQGNSA. CDR3 length: 18 residues.

This clonotype appeared many times. V is TRBV20-1 and J is TRBJ1-2; D unclear. Trimming left V 1 base short and J 8 bases short, with 11 bases between. Germline V gene sequence: CDR1 DFQATT, CDR2 SNEGSKA (reference sequence). The CDR3 is 12 residues long. The CDR3 nucleotides read TGCAGTGCTAGAGGTCTCGCCGTCGGCTACACCTTC. Its protein is CSARGLAVGYTF.